This T cell receptor beta chain was recorded in a study of cytomegalovirus exposure and HLA in healthy donors. Overall study results and limits: Several V segments, TRBV6-2 and TRBV6-3 among them, could not be told apart and were dropped. The HLA-A and HLA-B alleles of most subjects were reportedly predicted accurately from TCR beta sequences.

V was shortened by 6 bases and J by 2 bases, with 14 bases between the two germline ends. The CDR3 totals 14 residues. The germline CDR1 and CDR2 sequences are MNHEY and SVGAGI. Points on this clone: Its specificity is unknown.

Use of 60 Vbeta and 13 Jbeta primers characterized the PCR. Data came from immunoSEQ multiplex PCR; TCRdb stores just in-frame clones and leaves some out. Of around 100,000 clones in the sample, 82% were seen once. The receptor was derived from a woman aged 18-30 years in good health and CMV-seronegative. Input material: PBMCs. The chain links TRBV6-5 to TRBJ2-7; possible D gene TRBD2, 5 bases. In nucleotides, the CDR3 is TGTGCCAGCAGCCCGGTTAGCGCACCCTACGAGCAGTACGTC. As protein: CASSPVSAPYEQYV.